This T cell receptor (beta chain) appears in the sequencing data of a study of beta chain features in type 1 diabetes. This CDR3 comprises 15 residues. Germline-derived CDR1 and CDR2 are SEHNR and FQNEAQ (reference sequence). V gave up 3 bases and J gave up 4 bases; unmatched junction bases: 3. Sorting of CD4+ naive, central memory, regulatory and stem cell-like memory cells was performed via CD45RO/CCR7/CD25/CD127/CD95/CD27. Reverse transcribing all isolated RNA meant expressed TCRB transcripts were sequenced. Profiling relied on immunoSEQ multiplex PCR, and the TCRdb table lists in-frame clones only, not all of them. The sample records about 9,200 clones, 70% to 80% being singletons.

The V gene is TRBV7-9, the J gene TRBJ2-2, with 9 bases that match TRBD2. Sample: Tregs from blood. This receptor was taken from a woman aged 18-29 years in good health. DNA for the CDR3: TGTGCCAGCAGCTTCGGGACTAGCAGCACCGGGGAGCTGTTTTTT. The encoded protein is CASSFGTSSTGELFF.